The present entry profiles one T cell receptor (beta chain) with its context. The entry originates in a study of blood T cells in healthy people across ages. The CDR3 runs 16 residues. The germline V gene encodes CDR1 MNHEY and CDR2 SVGEGT. V was clipped by 5 bases and J by 5 bases; unmatched bases: 13. Then a second PCR, running about 6 to 12 cycles, was carried out with a sample-barcoded 5' primer and a J-beta primer mix. TCRdb processed the 5' RACE reads anew with MiXCR; each CDR3 protein has one entry. The sample yields more than 800,000 distinct CDR3 sequences, over 35% seen once. Researchers isolated at least 6 million PBMCs per sample.

The specimen was blood. The J gene is TRBJ2-7, the V gene TRBV6-2 or TRBV6-3, with 9 bases that match TRBD2. This sequence originates from a woman in her fifties or sixties in good health. The CDR3 nucleotides read TGTGCCAGCAGTACCCACTTAGCGGGAGTGGTAAACGAGCAGTACTTC. Translating gives CASSTHLAGVVNEQYF.